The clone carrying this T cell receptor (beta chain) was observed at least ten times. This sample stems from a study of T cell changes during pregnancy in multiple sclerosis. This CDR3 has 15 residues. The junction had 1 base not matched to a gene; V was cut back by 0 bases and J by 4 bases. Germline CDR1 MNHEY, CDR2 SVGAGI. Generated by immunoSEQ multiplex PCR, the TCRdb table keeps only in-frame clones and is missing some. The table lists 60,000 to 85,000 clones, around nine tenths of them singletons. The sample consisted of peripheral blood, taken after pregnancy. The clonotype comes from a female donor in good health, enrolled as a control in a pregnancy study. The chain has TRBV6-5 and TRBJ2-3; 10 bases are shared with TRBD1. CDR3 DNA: TGTGCCAGCAGTTACTCGACAGGGGGCGCAGATACGCAGTATTTT. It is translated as CASSYSTGGADTQYF.